This T cell receptor (beta chain) stems from a study of CD8 T cells in Susac syndrome. V lost 3 bases, J lost 2 bases, and 8 bases lay in between. Germline V CDR1 and CDR2: SQVTM, ANQGSEA. The CDR3 length is 14 residues. Random hexamers served to reverse transcribe roughly 0.45 to 1 ug RNA. Using its own MiXCR run on the immunoSEQ multiplex PCR reads, TCRdb lists one record per CDR3 protein. The sample consists of about 300,000 distinct CDR3 sequences, 92% of them appearing once. The sample comprised CD4+ T cells from PBMCs. The sequence came from a human donor with multiple sclerosis. This sequence joins TRBV29-1 and TRBJ2-6; D is unresolved. The CDR3 coding sequence is TGCAGCGTTGACGTGACACCTGGGGCCAACGTCCTGACTTTC. Translating gives CSVDVTPGANVLTF.